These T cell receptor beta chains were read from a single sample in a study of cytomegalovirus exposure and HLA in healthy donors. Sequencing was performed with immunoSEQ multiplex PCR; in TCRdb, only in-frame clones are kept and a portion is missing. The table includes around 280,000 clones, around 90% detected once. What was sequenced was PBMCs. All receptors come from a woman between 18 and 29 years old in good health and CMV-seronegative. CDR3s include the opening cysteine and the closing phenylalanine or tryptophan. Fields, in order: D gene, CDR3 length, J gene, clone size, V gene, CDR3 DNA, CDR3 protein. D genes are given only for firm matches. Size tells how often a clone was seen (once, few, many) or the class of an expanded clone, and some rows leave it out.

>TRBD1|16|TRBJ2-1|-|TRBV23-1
TGCGCCAGCAGTCAATTCTTGGACAGGAAGGGCAATGAGCAGTTCTTC
CASSQFLDRKGNEQFF
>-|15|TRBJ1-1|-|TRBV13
TGTGCCAGCAGCTTAGGCCGGGCGGGGACTACTGAAGCTTTCTTT
CASSLGRAGTTEAFF
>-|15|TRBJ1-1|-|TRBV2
TGTGCCAGCAGTACTAAACATCCTTCGAACACTGAAGCTTTCTTT
CASSTKHPSNTEAFF
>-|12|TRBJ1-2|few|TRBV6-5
TGTGCCAGCGGCAGGGGTGTGGATGGCTACACCTTC
CASGRGVDGYTF
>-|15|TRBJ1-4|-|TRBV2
TGTGCCAGCAGCCGTACGGGGGTAGCTAATGAAAAACTGTTTTTT
CASSRTGVANEKLFF
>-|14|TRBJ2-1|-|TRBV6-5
TGTGCCAGCAGTTACTCGACATCAGGGGATGAGCAGTTCTTC
CASSYSTSGDEQFF
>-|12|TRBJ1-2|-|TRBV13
TGTGCCAGCAGCACGGGTGCGGAGGGCTACACCTTC
CASSTGAEGYTF
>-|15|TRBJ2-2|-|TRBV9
TGTGCCAGCAGCGTCTTACCGGTCGGCACCGGGGAGCTGTTTTTT
CASSVLPVGTGELFF
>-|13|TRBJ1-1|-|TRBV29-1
TGCAGCGTCGCCGGGGGAGACGCAACTGAAGCTTTCTTT
CSVAGGDATEAFF
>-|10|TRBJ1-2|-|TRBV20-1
TGCAGTGCTACAGGATCTGGCTACACCTTC
CSATGSGYTF
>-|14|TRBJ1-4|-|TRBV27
TGTGCCAGCAGCCTTGAGGCAACTAATGAAAAACTGTTTTTT
CASSLEATNEKLFF
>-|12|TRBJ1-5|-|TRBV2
TGTGCCAGCAGCCGTGGCAATCAGCCCCAGCATTTT
CASSRGNQPQHF
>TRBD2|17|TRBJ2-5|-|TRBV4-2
TGTGCCAGCAGCCAAAGGGGGGGGAGCGGGGGGCAAGAGACCCAGTACTTC
CASSQRGGSGGQETQYF
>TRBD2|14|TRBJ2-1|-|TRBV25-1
TGTGCCAGGAACTTGGGGGGGGTGGACAATGAGCAGTTCTTC
CARNLGGVDNEQFF
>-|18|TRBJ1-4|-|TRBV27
TGTGCCAGCAGTTTAAGCCCCTCCCGACAGGCAACTAATGAAAAACTGTTTTTT
CASSLSPSRQATNEKLFF
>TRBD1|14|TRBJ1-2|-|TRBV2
TGTGCCAGCAGGTCCGGGACAGAGATCTATGGCTACACCTTC
CASRSGTEIYGYTF
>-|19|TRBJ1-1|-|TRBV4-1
TGCGCCAGCAGCCACGGCTTGGGGGGGGTAGGCCTCATGAACACTGAAGCTTTCTTT
CASSHGLGGVGLMNTEAFF
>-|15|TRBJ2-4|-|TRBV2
TGTGCCAGCAGAATTACACGGGAAGCCAAAAACATTCAGTACTTC
CASRITREAKNIQYF
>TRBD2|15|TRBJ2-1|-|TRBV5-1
TGCGCCAGCAGCCCTACTAGCGGGGGTTACAATGAGCAGTTCTTC
CASSPTSGGYNEQFF
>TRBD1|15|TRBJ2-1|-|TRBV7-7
TGTGCTAGCAGCTTAGACGGGACAGGGAACAATGAGCAGTTCTTC
CASSLDGTGNNEQFF
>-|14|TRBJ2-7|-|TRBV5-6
TGTGCCAGCAGCTTCCTGGACAGTTTCTACGAGCAGTACTTC
CASSFLDSFYEQYF
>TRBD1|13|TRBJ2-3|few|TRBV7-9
TGTGCCAGCAGCTTAGGTAGGGACAGGGGGCTGTATTTT
CASSLGRDRGLYF
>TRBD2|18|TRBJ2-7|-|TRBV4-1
TGCGCCAGCAGCCGATTCCCGGGACTAGCGGTTGGGGTCTACGAGCAGTACTTC
CASSRFPGLAVGVYEQYF
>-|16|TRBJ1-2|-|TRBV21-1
TGTGCCAGCAGCAAAACGCACTTTAACAGGTACTATGGCTACACCTTC
CASSKTHFNRYYGYTF
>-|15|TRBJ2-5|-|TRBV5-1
TGCGCCAGCAGCCGAGGTAGTGGGGCCGGGGAGACCCAGTACTTC
CASSRGSGAGETQYF
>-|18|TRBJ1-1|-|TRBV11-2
TGTGCCAGCAGCTTAGCGTGGTCAGGGGAAGCGGTGGACACTGAAGCTTTCTTT
CASSLAWSGEAVDTEAFF
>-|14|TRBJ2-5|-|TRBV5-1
TGCGCCAGCAACCCGGGGCAGGGGAAAGAGACCCAGTACTTC
CASNPGQGKETQYF
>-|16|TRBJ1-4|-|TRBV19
TGTGCCAGTAGTATAGCCGTGAAAGCGACTAATGAAAAACTGTTTTTT
CASSIAVKATNEKLFF
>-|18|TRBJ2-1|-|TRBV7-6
TGTGCCAGCAGCCCAGCCCAGGGTTTTCGGAGCTCCTACAATGAGCAGTTCTTC
CASSPAQGFRSSYNEQFF
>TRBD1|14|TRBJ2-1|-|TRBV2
TGTGCCAGCAACCCAGGACAGGCCCCAGATTCGAAGTTCTTC
CASNPGQAPDSKFF
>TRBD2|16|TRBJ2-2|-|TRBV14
TGTGCCAGCAGCCAACCCGGGACTAGTGGTGTCGGGGAGCTGTTTTTT
CASSQPGTSGVGELFF
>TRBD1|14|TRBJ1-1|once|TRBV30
TGTGCCTGGAGAGAAGGGGGCCGGAGCACTGAAGCTTTCTTT
CAWREGGRSTEAFF
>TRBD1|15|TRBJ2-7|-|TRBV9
TGTGCCAGCAGCGCGGACAGGGCGGGCGACTACGAGCAGTACTTC
CASSADRAGDYEQYF
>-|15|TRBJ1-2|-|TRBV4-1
TGCGCCAGCAGCCAAGTTTATGAGACACGGTTGTTCGACACCTTC
CASSQVYETRLFDTF
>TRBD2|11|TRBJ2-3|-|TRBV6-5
TGTGCCAGCGGGAGGGGAGATACGCAGTATTTT
CASGRGDTQYF
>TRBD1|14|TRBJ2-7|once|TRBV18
TGTGCCAGCTCACCAGGACAGGGCCCCTACGAGCAGTACTTC
CASSPGQGPYEQYF
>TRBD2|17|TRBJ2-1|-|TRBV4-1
TGCGCCAGCAGCCAAAAAGTACTAGCGGGGGGGCACAATGAGCAGTTCTTC
CASSQKVLAGGHNEQFF
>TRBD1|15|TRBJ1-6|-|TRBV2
TGTGCCAGCAGTGGAGCCGGGACAGGCAATTCACCCCTCCACTTT
CASSGAGTGNSPLHF
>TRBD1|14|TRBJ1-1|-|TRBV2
TGTGCCAGCAGTGAAAGGGACAGCAACACTGAAGCTTTCTTT
CASSERDSNTEAFF
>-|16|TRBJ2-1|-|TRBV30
TGTGCCTGGATAGGGGGGGGGCAGGGGATTTACAATGAGCAGTTCTTC
CAWIGGGQGIYNEQFF
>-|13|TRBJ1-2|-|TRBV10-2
TGCGCCAGCAGTGGGGCAGTAATATATGGCTACACCTTC
CASSGAVIYGYTF
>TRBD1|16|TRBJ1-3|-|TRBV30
TGTGCCTGGAGTACCGGGACAGGGCCTGCTGGAAACACCATATATTTT
CAWSTGTGPAGNTIYF
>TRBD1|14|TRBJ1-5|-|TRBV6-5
TGTGCCAGCAAGGACAGGGCTAGCAATCAGCCCCAGCATTTT
CASKDRASNQPQHF
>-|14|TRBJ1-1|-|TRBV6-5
TGTGCCAGCAGTCGAGTTACAGGGTACACTGAAGCTTTCTTT
CASSRVTGYTEAFF
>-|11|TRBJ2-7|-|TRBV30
TGTGCCTGGGGAGGGGGGGACGAGCAGTACTTC
CAWGGGDEQYF
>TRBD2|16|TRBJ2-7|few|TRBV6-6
TGTGCCAGCAGCGGGGAGGGAGCAGGGCATTCCTACGAGCAGTACTTC
CASSGEGAGHSYEQYF
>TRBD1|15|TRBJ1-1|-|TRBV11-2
TGTGCCAGCAGCACCGGGACAGGGCTGAACACTGAAGCTTTCTTT
CASSTGTGLNTEAFF
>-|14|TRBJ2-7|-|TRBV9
TGTGCCAGCAGCGTAGCGGGAGCCCGGGACGAGCAGTACTTC
CASSVAGARDEQYF
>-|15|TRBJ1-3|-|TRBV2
TGTGCCAGCAGTGAAGTCCCAGGGGATAGGGACACCATATATTTT
CASSEVPGDRDTIYF
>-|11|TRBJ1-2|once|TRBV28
TGTGCCAGCAGTTCATCCAGTAGCTACACCTTC
CASSSSSSYTF
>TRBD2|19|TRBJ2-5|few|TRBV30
TGTGCCTGGGATCGTACGGGACTAGCCGAGAAACTGCTACAAGAGACCCAGTACTTC
CAWDRTGLAEKLLQETQYF
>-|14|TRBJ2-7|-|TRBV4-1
TGCGCCAGCAGCCAAGGGCAGGCGTACCCCGAGCAGTACTTC
CASSQGQAYPEQYF
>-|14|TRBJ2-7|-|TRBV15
TGTGCCACCAGCATAGACAAACTCTCCTACGAGCAGTACTTC
CATSIDKLSYEQYF
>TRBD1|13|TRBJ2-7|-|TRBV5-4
TGTGCCAGCGCACCCCAGGGGGCTGACGAGCAGTACTTC
CASAPQGADEQYF
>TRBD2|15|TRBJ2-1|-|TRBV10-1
TGCGCCAGCAGTGAACTAGCGGGGGAGTACAATGAGCAGTTCTTC
CASSELAGEYNEQFF
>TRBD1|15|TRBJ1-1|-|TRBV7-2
TGTGCCAGCAGCACCCCGACAGGGATGAACACTGAAGCTTTCTTT
CASSTPTGMNTEAFF
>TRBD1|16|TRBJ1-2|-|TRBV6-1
TGTGCCAGCAGTGGAAAGCCAGGGGGGAGCAGCGATGGCTACACCTTC
CASSGKPGGSSDGYTF
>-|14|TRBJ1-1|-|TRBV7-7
TGTGCTAGCAGCTTAGACAGTCAAAACACTGAAGCTTTCTTT
CASSLDSQNTEAFF
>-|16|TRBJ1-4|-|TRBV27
TGTGCCAGCGGACCAGCCTTGGGCAGGGGAAATGAAAAACTGTTTTTT
CASGPALGRGNEKLFF
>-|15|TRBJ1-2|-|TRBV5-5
TGTGCCAGCAGCTCCCCAGGGGCCGCCCAGTCTGGCTACACCTTC
CASSSPGAAQSGYTF